A selection of T cell receptor beta chains follows, all from one sample in a study of CD8 T cells in Susac syndrome. TCRdb reprocessed the immunoSEQ multiplex PCR reads via MiXCR and lists one record per CDR3 protein. There are about 210,000 distinct CDR3 sequences in the sample; 95% occur only once, and about 0.1% lies in the top ten. Sequenced: CD4+ T cells from PBMCs. The receptors stem from a human donor in good health. Both conserved end residues are trimmed from each CDR3. Each record gives: V gene, D gene, CDR3 protein. The D gene is left open where the match is weak.

>TRBV29-1|TRBD1
SVRQGESTEAF
>TRBV3-1|NA
ASSQTGLPNEQF
>TRBV5-1|TRBD1
ASSHGQGEYGYT
>TRBV9|NA
ASSVTVGGTDTQY
>TRBV3-1|NA
ASSPQPGNTEAF
>TRBV20-1|TRBD2
SAAGLAGDLTDTQY
>TRBV7-2|TRBD1
ASSLGDRGQKTQY
>TRBV29-1|NA
SVEASTFRHTQY
>TRBV3-1|NA
ASSQNLLAGDYGYT
>TRBV3-1|NA
ASSPTSGASNQPQH
>TRBV15|NA
ATSRDRGEKLF
>TRBV9|TRBD2
ASSVEAPRKGLVSGANVLT
>TRBV27|NA
ASSWGGETQY
>TRBV7-2|TRBD1
ASSSGQSSGNTIY
>TRBV12-3/TRBV12-4|NA
ASSLQRNTEAF
>TRBV30|TRBD1
AWISWTGSNQPQH
>TRBV4-1|TRBD1
ASSRSGQGHTEAF
>TRBV25-1|TRBD1
ASRDRVAGANVLT
>TRBV9|NA
ASGTLLETQY
>TRBV27|TRBD1
ASSRPGQYTEAF
>TRBV20-1|NA
SALIHKTEAF
>TRBV15|TRBD1
ATSRDGQGENIQY
>TRBV7-9|TRBD1
ASSHGDSTYEQY
>TRBV27|TRBD1
ASSSFDRGDTQY
>TRBV29-1|NA
SVVTESYGYT
>TRBV7-2|NA
ASSSLGVSDNEQF
>TRBV5-1|TRBD1
ASSYYRGADGDEQF
>TRBV12-3/TRBV12-4|NA
ASSPDGVASSEAF
>TRBV20-1|NA
SARPGEGGYT
>TRBV20-1|NA
SAGLTDTQY
>TRBV20-1|TRBD1
SAGDGRQGGQPLH
>TRBV5-1|NA
ASSYPEDRHNSPLH
>TRBV29-1|TRBD2
SLSASGGETQY
>TRBV29-1|TRBD1
STLGQGTDTQY
>TRBV29-1|TRBD2
SVEVLARYNEQF
>TRBV29-1|NA
SVVPALGQPQH
>TRBV29-1|NA
SVGKGDSGSNQPQH
>TRBV6-5|TRBD2
ASSYLVRGVFYEQY
>TRBV9|TRBD2
ASSARTSHNEQF
>TRBV3-1|TRBD1
ASSAGTGEAF
>TRBV4-2|TRBD2
ASSQDLVAGVAYNEQF
>TRBV7-2|NA
ASSLSTVQNTEAF
>TRBV29-1|NA
SAGEGRGEKLF
>TRBV20-1|NA
SASDNFGSVSNQPQH
>TRBV3-1|NA
ASSRVSSYNEQF
>TRBV3-1|TRBD1
ASSHAGTGGGETQY
>TRBV20-1|NA
SAHPGHPSISSPLH
>TRBV20-1|NA
SARSPLNGGYT